This record concerns one TCR beta chain sequence. This entry comes from a study of blood T cell repertoires in COVID-19. Study information: The analysed material was cDNA or gDNA that came from T cells, B-cell-depleted T cells, or PBMCs.

This CDR3 has 15 residues. Unmatched junction bases numbered 8, after V lost 3 bases and J lost 5 bases. Germline assignment: CDR1 SGHRS and CDR2 YFSETQ. Authors' analysis steps: The authors estimated nucleated cell counts from reference gene primer amplification. Produced via immunoSEQ multiplex PCR; TCRdb's table is partial and in-frame only. V, J and clone size are taken as reported in that table, and D and trimming were inferred from the DNA itself. Of about 180,000 clones detected, about nine tenths appear once; the ten largest clones hold under 25%. Material for sequencing was peripheral blood. The receptor was derived from a man aged 70-80 years with active or convalescent COVID-19. The V and J genes are TRBV5-1 and TRBJ1-1; 9 positions agree with TRBD1. The CDR3 loop is CASSSVTGGATEAFF. The DNA of the CDR3 is TGCGCCAGCAGCTCCGTCACAGGGGGCGCAACTGAAGCTTTCTTT.